These 5 T cell receptor beta chains originate from one sample sequenced in a study of shared clonotypes between healthy human individuals. Method: immunoSEQ multiplex PCR; TCRdb's copy keeps in-frame clones and lacks some. In the table there are 950,000 to 1,100,000 clones, around 78% of which are singletons. The sequenced sample consisted of memory CD4+ T cells from PBMCs. Subset in this sample: CD45RA-negative fraction. All receptors come from a man younger than 35 in good health. Some clones in this sample may be carry-over from other donors' samples.

Regarding this clone: A read error may explain this, as a much larger clone is one base away. Other nucleotide sequences in the sample specify the same CDR3. This chain joins TRBV5-6 and TRBJ1-2; 11 bases map to TRBD1. This CDR3 has 13 amino acids. Germline CDR1 SGHDT, CDR2 YYEEEE. CDR3 nucleotides: TGTGCCAGCGGGGACAGGGGGAACTATGGTTACACCTTC. Translating gives CASGDRGNYGYTF.

This clone was counted a single time. The gene calls are TRBV5-4 and TRBJ1-1; maybe TRBD1 (6 bases). Trimming removed 4 bases at V and 5 bases at J, with 21 bases between. CDR1 is SGHNT, CDR2 YYREEE, per germline (reference sequence). This CDR3 comprises 16 residues. The DNA of the CDR3 is TGTGCCAGCAGCCCGGGGGGCCTACAACGGAGGACTGAAGCTTTCTTT. Translated, it gives CASSPGGLQRRTEAFF.

The CDR3 nucleotides read TGTGCCAGCAGAGCGGAAGGGTCCGCTGAAGCTTTCTTT. Its translation is CASRAEGSAEAFF. This sequence joins TRBV2 and TRBJ1-1; no reliable D call. This CDR3 is 13 amino acids long. Trimming pared 6 bases from V and 6 bases from J, leaving 14 bases between. CDR1 and CDR2 (germline): SNHLY, FYNNEI.

About this clone itself: One end of the junction varies from germline; a read error may be responsible. In the same sample, other DNA sequences code for this CDR3. This sequence joins TRBV28 and TRBJ1-1, with a possible D match to TRBD1 (5 bases). CDR3 size: 14 residues. Germline-derived CDR1 and CDR2 are MDHEN and SYDVKM. CDR3: CASSLRQLNTEAFF. CDR3 nucleotides: TGTGCCAGCAGTTTACGACAGCTGAACACCGAAGCTTTCTTT. The entire variable domain, with the rest obtained from reference TRBV28 and TRBJ1-1, is as follows: DVKVTQSSRYLVKRTGEKVFLECVQDMDHENMFWYRQDPGLGLRLIYFSYDVKMKEKGDIPEGYSVSREKKERFSLILESASTNQTSMYLCASSLRQLNTEAFFGQGTRLTVV.

The rearrangement links TRBV5-1 to TRBJ2-7; a weak D match, TRBD2 (5 bases). CDR3 size: 14 residues. The V gene's germline CDR1 is SGHRS and CDR2 YFSETQ. The V gene lost 2 bases and the J gene lost 0 bases, with 9 bases spanning the gap. CDR3 residues: CASSFGNNSYEQYF. Here the CDR3 DNA reads TGCGCCAGCAGCTTCGGGAACAACTCCTACGAGCAGTACTTC.